This T cell receptor beta chain is drawn from a study of shared clonotypes between healthy human individuals. CDR1 and CDR2 from the germline V gene are MNHEY and SMNVEV (reference sequence). The V end lost 5 bases, the J end lost 8 bases, and 15 bases lay between the germline ends. The CDR3 has 13 amino acids. Some clones are missing from TCRdb's copy, which holds only in-frame ones; the method was immunoSEQ multiplex PCR. The sample gives over a million clones, more than 75% of which show up once; around 0.47% is in the top ten. Sequencing input: memory CD4+ T cells from PBMCs. Subset specified: CD45RA-negative fraction. The origin of this receptor is a man younger than 35 in good health. Some clones in this sample may be carry-over from other donors' samples. The chain employs TRBV27 and TRBJ1-2; D gene uncertain. CDR3 in amino acids: CASSGTEFGGYTF. Here the CDR3 DNA reads TGTGCCAGCAGTGGTACCGAGTTCGGAGGCTACACCTTC.